Following are 26 T cell receptor beta chains from one sample sequenced in a study of Graves' ophthalmopathy and Graves' hyperthyroidism. The sequenced template was RNA, covering the TCR beta CDR3 region. HTBI primers were employed in first-round RT-PCR, then a second-round multiplex PCR followed. Via MiXCR, TCRdb re-called the multiplex PCR reads, giving one row per CDR3 protein. The table has hundreds of thousands of distinct CDR3 sequences, about 38% seen once; the top ten hold 3% to 4%. What was sequenced was peripheral blood. The receptors stem from an adult man with Graves' ophthalmopathy.

This chain links TRBV7-2 with TRBJ1-5; 7 nucleotides line up with TRBD1. The germline V gene encodes CDR1 SGHTA and CDR2 FQGNSA. The CDR3 spans 16 residues. V shed 2 bases and J 5 bases; nucleotides not matched to a gene: 9. The CDR3 here is CASSLMGRGGDQPQHF. The CDR3 DNA follows: TGTGCCAGCAGCTTAATGGGCAGAGGGGGCGATCAGCCCCAGCATTTT.

This clonotype was detected only a few times. V is TRBV4-3 and J is TRBJ1-3; D unresolved. Germline V gene sequence: CDR1 LGHNA, CDR2 YSLEER. Trimming shortened V by 0 bases and J by 2 bases, and 8 bases separated the two germline ends. The CDR3 extends over 15 amino acids. The CDR3 loop is CASSQEGGTGNTIYF. The CDR3 DNA follows: TGCGCCAGCAGCCAAGAGGGAGGAACTGGAAACACCATATATTTT.

This chain links TRBV30 with TRBJ1-2; no clear D. The CDR3 covers 12 residues. V lost 3 bases to trimming and J lost 10 bases, with 15 bases between them. Germline assignment: CDR1 GTSNPN and CDR2 SVGIG (reference sequence). CDR3 residues: CAWSWDRSTYTF. DNA for the CDR3: TGTGCCTGGAGCTGGGATCGGAGCACCTACACCTTC. The full variable domain, with the rest looked up from reference TRBV30 and TRBJ1-2, is SQTIHQWPATLVQPVGSPLSLECTVEGTSNPNLYWYRQAAGRGLQLLFYSVGIGQISSEVPQNLSASRPQDRQFILSSKKLLLSDSGFYLCAWSWDRSTYTFGSGTRLTVV.

The chain is built from TRBV11-1 and TRBJ2-1; D is unclear. This CDR3 has 14 amino acids. Trimming stripped 5 bases from V and 3 bases from J, with 11 bases between. Germline loops: CDR1 SGHAT, CDR2 FQDESV (reference sequence). CDR3 nucleotides: TGTGCCAGCAGCACCAGACTGAACTACAATGAGCAGTTCTTC. It specifies CASSTRLNYNEQFF.

This clonotype has more than one count but fewer than ten. One end of the junction does not line up with germline, which may come from a read error. The chain carries TRBV5-1 and TRBJ2-5; 10 bases agree with TRBD2. The CDR3 runs 14 residues. Germline V gene lookup returns CDR1 SGHRS and CDR2 YFSETQ. The CDR3 coding sequence is TGTGCCTGGAGGCTAGCGGGGGTCCAAGAGACCCAGTACTTC. Residues: CAWRLAGVQETQYF. The full variable domain, in which reference TRBV5-1 and TRBJ2-5 provide the parts outside the CDR3, is KAGVTQTPRYLIKTRGQQVTLSCSPISGHRSVSWYQQTPGQGLQFLFEYFSETQRNKGNFPGRFSGRQFSNSRSEMNVSTLELGDSALYLCAWRLAGVQETQYFGPGTRLLVL.

This clonotype was detected ten times or more. This chain joins TRBV7-9 and TRBJ2-7; unclear D gene. Germline lookup yields CDR1 SEHNR and CDR2 FQNEAQ (reference sequence). V shed 5 bases and J shed 4 bases, with 12 bases lying between them. The CDR3 runs 13 residues. The CDR3 is CASSLTQDYEQYF. The CDR3 nucleotides are TGTGCCAGCAGCCTCACACAAGATTACGAGCAGTACTTC. The full variable domain, completed using reference TRBV7-9 and TRBJ2-7, is DTGVSQNPRHKITKRGQNVTFRCDPISEHNRLYWYRQTLGQGPEFLTYFQNEAQLEKSRLLSDRFSAERPKGSFSTLEIQRTEQGDSAMYLCASSLTQDYEQYFGPGTRLTVT.

There are many counts of this clonotype. V gene TRBV7-3 combines with J gene TRBJ2-5; no clear D gene. V gave up 4 bases and J gave up 7 bases, with 13 bases separating them. CDR3 length equals 13 residues. Germline V lookup: CDR1 SGHTA, CDR2 FQGTGA. The CDR3 here is CASSSKGWGTQYF. The CDR3 nucleotides are TGTGCCAGCAGCTCCAAGGGTTGGGGGACCCAGTACTTC.

This clonotype was found many times. The chain uses TRBV5-1 and TRBJ2-7; 8 nucleotides align to TRBD1. Losses at the gene ends were 7 bases for V and 0 bases for J; bases not matched to a gene: 6. Germline values: CDR1 SGHRS, CDR2 YFSETQ. The CDR3 loop spans 14 amino acids. The CDR3 loop reads CASGGQGGSYEQYF. The CDR3 nucleotides read TGCGCCAGCGGAGGACAGGGAGGCTCCTACGAGCAGTACTTC.

The genes are TRBV12-3 or TRBV12-4 and TRBJ2-7; 9 bases are a match to TRBD1. The V segment lost 4 bases and the J segment 2 bases; nucleotides outside the gene matches: 6. The CDR3 is made up of 15 amino acids. CDR3 in DNA: TGTGCCAGCAGTTCACAGGGGGCGGGGGCCTACGAGCAGTACTTC. The encoded protein is CASSSQGAGAYEQYF.

The chain links TRBV10-3 to TRBJ2-2; possibly TRBD2 for D (5 bases). This CDR3 comprises 15 residues. The germline V gene encodes CDR1 ENHRY and CDR2 SYGVKD. Trimming pared 10 bases from V and 2 bases from J, leaving 17 bases between. The CDR3 bases are TGTGCCAGTCTAAGGCGACGGGAAAACACCGGGGAGCTGTTTTTT. Residues: CASLRRRENTGELFF.

Comments on this clonotype: One end of the junction varies from germline; a read error may be responsible. The V gene is TRBV7-3, the J gene TRBJ1-1; D is undetermined. The germline V gene has CDR1 SGHTA and CDR2 FQGTGA. The CDR3 is 14 amino acids. The CDR3 here is CTSTRPDRNTEAFF. The CDR3, as DNA: TGTACCAGCACCCGCCCTGACCGAAACACTGAAGCTTTCTTT. The complete variable domain, with remaining parts taken from reference TRBV7-3 and TRBJ1-1, reads GAGVSQTPSNKVTEKGKYVELRCDPISGHTALYWYRQSLGQGPEFLIYFQGTGAADDSGLPNDRFFAVRPEGSVSTLKIQRTERGDSAVYLCTSTRPDRNTEAFFGQGTRLTVV.

This chain uses TRBV2 with TRBJ1-2; TRBD1 matches at 9 bases. J gave up 4 bases and V 4 bases, and 19 bases lay outside the gene matches. Germline loops: CDR1 SNHLY, CDR2 FYNNEI. The CDR3 length is 19 residues. In nucleotides, the CDR3 is TGTGCCAGCAGTGCGACCGAAGGGGGACAGGGAGAACTCTTCTATGGCTACACCTTC. Amino acids: CASSATEGGQGELFYGYTF.

The genes are TRBV29-1 and TRBJ2-7; TRBD1 matches 10 bases. CDR1 and CDR2 (germline): SQVTM, ANQGSEA. This CDR3 is built from 14 residues. V lost 7 bases and J lost 9; bases outside the gene matches: 15. The CDR3 DNA reads as TGCAGCGCTTGTTTCCGGGACAGGGGTATGGTGCAGTACTTC. Translating it yields CSACFRDRGMVQYF.

V gene TRBV7-7 combines with J gene TRBJ2-5, with D possibly being TRBD1 (6 bases). The CDR3 is 15 residues long. V lost 6 bases to trimming and J lost 5 bases, with 19 bases between them. The V gene's germline CDR1 is SSHAT and CDR2 FNYEAQ (reference sequence). In nucleotides, the CDR3 is TGTGCCAGCAGTGAATTCTACAGGGCTGGGGAGACCCAGTACTTC. Amino acids: CASSEFYRAGETQYF. The entire variable domain, with the rest obtained from reference TRBV7-7 and TRBJ2-5, is as follows: GAGVSQSPRYKVTKRGQDVTLRCDPISSHATLYWYQQALGQGPEFLTYFNYEAQPDKSGLPSDRFSAERPEGSISTLTIQRTEQRDSAMYRCASSEFYRAGETQYFGPGTRLLVL.

This clonotype was seen only once. This rearrangement joins TRBV15 to TRBJ1-2, with 9 bases lining up with TRBD1. The V and J ends lost 3 bases and 4 bases, in that order; junction bases with no gene match: 9. Germline loops: CDR1 LNHNV, CDR2 YYDKDF (reference sequence). The CDR3 has 16 residues. CDR3 sequence (DNA): TGTGCCACCAGCAGGACGCTGGACAGGGGTCTCTATGGCTACACCTTC. Translating it yields CATSRTLDRGLYGYTF.

The chain recombines TRBV7-2 with TRBJ2-7; D is unresolved. Germline values: CDR1 SGHTA, CDR2 FQGNSA. The CDR3 is 14 residues long. Trimming removed 6 bases at V and 2 bases at J, with 14 bases between. The CDR3 DNA sequence: TGTGCCAGCAGTTTGGACGGAAAGACCTACGAGCAGTACTTC. Translating gives CASSLDGKTYEQYF.

This clonotype has ten or more counts. The chain has TRBV10-3 and TRBJ1-1; D might be TRBD1 (5 bases). Trimming removed 3 bases at V and 6 bases at J, with 8 bases between. CDR1 is ENHRY and CDR2 is SYGVKD in the germline V gene. The CDR3 length is 12 residues. DNA of the CDR3: TGTGCCATCAGTGACGGGGGGGCTGAAGCTTTCTTT. Encoded protein: CAISDGGAEAFF.

This clonotype was counted a few times. This chain links TRBV10-3 with TRBJ2-2; D uncertain. Germline lookup yields CDR1 ENHRY and CDR2 SYGVKD. Trimming took 11 bases from V and 4 from J, leaving 14 bases between them. This CDR3 comprises 13 residues. CDR3 nucleotides: TGTGCCTGCACGGTATCGGGCACCGGGGAGCTGTTTTTT. Amino acids: CACTVSGTGELFF.

The chain combines TRBV2 with TRBJ2-5; D is unclear. The length of the CDR3 is 14 residues. Germline-derived CDR1 and CDR2 are SNHLY and FYNNEI. Trimming stripped 8 bases from V and 2 bases from J, with 15 bases between. The CDR3: CASSPLAQQETQYF. In DNA form, the CDR3 reads TGTGCCAGCTCACCACTCGCACAGCAAGAGACCCAGTACTTC.

Many counts were recorded for this clonotype. The chain is built from TRBV15 and TRBJ2-2; tentative D call: TRBD2 (5 bases). The V gene lost 0 bases and the J gene lost 0 bases, with 20 bases spanning the gap. The CDR3 extends over 20 amino acids. Germline loops: CDR1 LNHNV, CDR2 YYDKDF (reference sequence). The CDR3 here is CATSRERPGLGATNTGELFF. The CDR3, as DNA: TGTGCCACCAGCAGAGAACGCCCGGGGTTAGGAGCTACGAACACCGGGGAGCTGTTTTTT.

The table lists this clonotype with many counts. The genes are TRBV29-1 and TRBJ1-1, with 8 bases matching TRBD1. The CDR3 covers 14 residues. The J segment lost 5 bases and the V segment lost 7 bases, leaving 12 bases of the junction unmatched. CDR1 is SQVTM and CDR2 is ANQGSEA in the germline V gene. CDR3 sequence reads: CSAITGGLGTEAFF. The CDR3 DNA is TGCAGCGCTATCACAGGGGGGTTGGGTACTGAAGCTTTCTTT. The whole variable domain, remainder taken from reference TRBV29-1 and TRBJ1-1, is SAVISQKPSRDICQRGTSLTIQCQVDSQVTMMFWYRQQPGQSLTLIATANQGSEATYESGFVIDKFPISRPNLTFSTLTVSNMSPEDSSIYLCSAITGGLGTEAFFGQGTRLTVV.

This clonotype was found many times. The J gene is TRBJ1-4, the V gene TRBV2, with D unclear. The CDR3 runs 13 residues. CDR1 SNHLY and CDR2 FYNNEI come from the germline V gene. V was pared by 4 bases and J by 4 bases, with 7 bases between. CDR3: CASSGTINEKLFF. DNA of the CDR3: TGTGCCAGCAGTGGGACCATTAATGAAAAACTGTTTTTT.

This clonotype appeared a few times. V and J are TRBV2 and TRBJ2-7; TRBD2 is a possible D gene (6 bases). Trimming removed 5 bases at V and 1 base at J, with 12 bases between. CDR3 length: 14 residues. The germline V gene has CDR1 SNHLY and CDR2 FYNNEI. The CDR3 DNA reads as TGTGCCAGCAGTTCCCCCGGGACTTCCTACGAGCAGTACTTC. It translates to CASSSPGTSYEQYF.

This clonotype was observed at least ten times. The chain couples TRBV29-1 to TRBJ1-2; D possibly corresponds to TRBD1 (5 bases). Germline values: CDR1 SQVTM, CDR2 ANQGSEA. V shed 7 bases and J shed 3 bases, with 12 bases lying between them. The CDR3 covers 12 residues. The CDR3 here is CSAEGPDYGYTF. CDR3 coding DNA: TGCAGCGCCGAGGGACCGGACTATGGCTACACCTTC.

Only a few counts were recorded for this clonotype. This CDR3 is CASNSGAEDTQYF. In DNA form, the CDR3 reads TGTGCCAGCAACAGCGGGGCGGAAGATACGCAGTATTTT. The V gene is TRBV2, the J gene TRBJ2-3, with 7 nucleotides matching TRBD2. Germline CDR1 reads SNHLY; CDR2 reads FYNNEI. The CDR3 loop spans 13 amino acids. Losses at the gene ends were 7 bases for V and 5 bases for J; bases not matched to a gene: 6.

The chain employs TRBV6-4 and TRBJ2-7; a possible D gene is TRBD2 (6 bases). Trimming stripped 5 bases from V and 2 bases from J, with 16 bases between. The CDR3 runs to 15 residues. CDR1 MRHNA and CDR2 SNTAGT come from the germline V gene. DNA of the CDR3: TGTGCCAGCAGTTACTTGGCGGGAACCCCCTACGAGCAGTACTTC. Amino acid sequence: CASSYLAGTPYEQYF.